The following is a T cell receptor beta chain sequence with its context. This clonotype showed up many times. No cognate antigen has been identified for it. No clone much larger than this one lies a single base away; base qualities are absent. This specimen belongs to a study of breast tumors, draining lymph nodes, adjacent tissues (dated by TCRdb to about 2016). Study-level background: The study compared TCR beta repertoires across tumor, adjacent nontumor tissue and axillary lymph nodes from breast cancer patients. In human breast cancer, the study set out to evaluate how tumor, surrounding tissue and draining lymph node repertoires relate to one another and whether T cells may move between these sites.

Results the study describes overall, beyond this receptor: The data were considered consistent with the idea that most tumor T cells come from the lymph node and then expand in tumor tissue. The study presented the conclusion that tumor T cells originate in lymph nodes as consistent with a hypothesis, not as something directly demonstrated. Tumors showed preferential V and J gene usage, and their T-cell repertoire diversity fell below that of lymph nodes yet above that of nontumor tissue. Tumor and nontumor tissue repertoires were significantly more similar in luminal-like than in basal-like breast cancer.

The CDR3, cysteine through phenylalanine, is 16 amino acids long. CDR3 DNA is the only sequence kept; it has 48 bases, read in frame from the first base. These reads were obtained on an Illumina HiSeq 2000. TCR beta chain libraries were generated by multiplex PCR amplification. The amplified TCR beta chain products were analyzed by high-throughput sequencing. TCRdb reprocessed the public reads (quality trimming at Q25 with fastp, clone calling with MiXCR) and kept in-frame beta chains. Merged by CDR3 protein, the rows form single entries marked with the most common genes and DNA. The sample has 15,000 to 17,000 distinct CDR3 sequences on record, approximately 51% of them singletons. The leading ten clones occupy roughly 17% of the sample. The adjacent samples were made up of nontumor breast tissue that surrounded the tumor.

The sequencing input was tumor-adjacent breast tissue. Rearrangement joined TRBV3-2 to TRBJ2-3; the D call in the table, TRBD1, was not verified against the DNA. TRBV3-2 is a pseudogene segment. This TCR was recovered from a female donor with breast cancer. Some clones in this sample may be carry-over from other donors' samples. The CDR3 region reads CASSQDRGMGTDTQYF. The DNA is TGTGCCAGCAGCCAAGACCGGGGGATGGGGACAGATACGCAGTATTTT.